The text below deals with one T cell receptor (beta chain). V trimming: 6 bases; J trimming: 4 bases; junction bases outside the gene matches: 9. This CDR3 is built from 15 residues. Looked up from germline, CDR1 is SNHLY and CDR2 is FYNNEI. This entry is derived from a study of cytomegalovirus exposure and HLA in healthy donors. PCR involved 60 Vbeta and 13 Jbeta primers. TCRdb's copy holds only in-frame clones and misses some; the assay was immunoSEQ multiplex PCR. The sample includes 76,000 or so clones, approximately 81% seen only once; the top ten take roughly 8.9%. The TCR sequence derives from a woman in her thirties or forties in good health and CMV-seropositive. The chain links TRBV2 to TRBJ2-5, with 9 positions matching TRBD1. Sample: PBMCs. DNA for the CDR3: TGTGCCAGCAGGAGCCCGGACAGGGGAACAGAGACCCAGTACTTC. Translation gives CASRSPDRGTETQYF.